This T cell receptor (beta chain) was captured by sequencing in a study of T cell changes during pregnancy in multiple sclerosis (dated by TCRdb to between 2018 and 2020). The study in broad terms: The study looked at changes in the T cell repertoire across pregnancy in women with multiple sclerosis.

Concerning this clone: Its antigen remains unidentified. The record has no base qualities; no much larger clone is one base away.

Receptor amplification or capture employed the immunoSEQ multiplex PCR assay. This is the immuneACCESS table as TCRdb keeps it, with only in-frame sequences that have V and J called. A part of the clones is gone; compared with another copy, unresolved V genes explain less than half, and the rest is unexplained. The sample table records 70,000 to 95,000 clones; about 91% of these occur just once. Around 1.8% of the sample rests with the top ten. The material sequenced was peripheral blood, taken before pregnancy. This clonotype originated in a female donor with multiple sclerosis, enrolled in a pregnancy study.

The DNA sequence follows: TGTGCCAGCGCTCAGACACCGTCTTCTTCGGTCATATATTTT. This gives the protein CASAQTPSSSVIYF. Here the chain combines TRBV2 and TRBJ1-3; the D gene remains uncertain. Taken from the germline V gene, the CDR1 and CDR2 loops are SNHLY and FYNNEI. The CDR3, from cysteine to phenylalanine, totals 14 residues. Only the CDR3 DNA stays, 42 bases, in frame from base 1. At the junction V is shortened by 8 bases and J by 12 bases, with 23 bases in between.